This T cell receptor beta chain was captured by sequencing in a study of T cells in localized non-small cell lung cancer (dated by TCRdb to between 2020 and 2021). At the level of the whole study: The study examined T cell repertoires in 200 to 300 patients with early-stage NSCLC and compared tumors with uninvolved tumor-adjacent lungs. All 250 or so NSCLC patients in the cohort were treatment-naive and had localized lung tumors that were resected. The mean age of the NSCLC patients was around 65 years, with roughly 120 men and over 100 women. Summary of the overall study and its limitations: Because the study design was exploratory, TCR variables were selected using unadjusted p-values without false-discovery rate correction. A median of around 62 of the top 100 tumor clones turned up in the paired uninvolved adjacent lung, and roughly 28 of those clones also ranked among the top 100 of that same adjacent lung. Uninvolved tumor-adjacent lung showed the highest T cell clonality, higher than tumor, which suggests more focused antigenic responses in the adjacent lung. Higher blood T cell density associated with longer overall survival, while higher adjacent-lung clonality associated with shorter survival. Because multi-region tumor sequencing was not performed, intratumor heterogeneity could not be ruled out.

TCR beta CDR3 regions were sequenced from DNA using the immunoSEQ Assay. On the authors' methods: To compute T cell density, TCR beta template counts were normalized to usable DNA, which was estimated by amplifying housekeeping genes. Richness was estimated with the preseqR package, extrapolating to 400,000 templates for PBMC samples and 120,000 templates for tissue samples. Clonality was defined as one minus Pielou's evenness. Tissue-enriched TCRs were identified through differential abundance testing performed on productive amino-acid clonotypes, with a minimum total count of 5 and an alpha of 0.1. Repertoire overlap between compartments was quantified with the Jaccard Index and Morisita Overlap Index. TCR beta CDR3s were clustered by GLIPH together with public tetramer-defined viral CDR3s, and at least three viral sequences plus V-gene enrichment were required for viral motifs. The immuneACCESS repertoire file appears here via TCRdb, limited to in-frame rearrangements. These files lack a portion of the clones; in checked studies, under half of the deficit traces to unresolved V genes, and the cause of the others is not known. V, J and clone size were drawn from that table, and D and trimming were deduced from the DNA. Counted in this sample were about 24,000 clones; about 90% of them appeared once. The top ten hold 25% to 35% of the sample.

V loses 5 bases, J loses 3 bases, and the germline ends lie 14 bases apart. The CDR3 covers 14 residues, taking in both the cysteine and the phenylalanine. Of the read, only the CDR3 DNA is kept; its 42 bases are in frame from base 1. From a lookup of the germline V gene, CDR1 and CDR2 are MGHDK and SYGVNS. At diagnosis, peripheral blood, uninvolved tumor-adjacent lung and tumor were collected and stored as a combination of fresh-frozen and FFPE material. For TCR repertoire profiling, blood samples were analyzed as peripheral blood mononuclear cells. For this clone: The antigen it binds to is not known. Base qualities are not recorded, but no much larger clone differs from it by a single base.

The sample here was peripheral blood, taken before any cancer treatment. This sequence was found in a male donor at least 60 years old with stage I squamous cell lung carcinoma. The chain is encoded by TRBV25-1 joined to TRBJ2-7, with the D segment identity uncertain. The sequenced DNA: TGTGCCAGCAGTCCCCAAGCCAGCAGCTACGAGCAGTACTTC. The encoded protein is CASSPQASSYEQYF.